These 16 T cell receptor beta chains came from one sample sequenced in a study of cytomegalovirus exposure and HLA in healthy donors. 13 Jbeta primers and 60 Vbeta primers were used for the PCR. The protocol was immunoSEQ multiplex PCR, while the TCRdb copy is restricted to in-frame clones and leaves out a portion. This sample has some 130,000 clones, with around a tenth found just once. Sequencing input: PBMCs. These receptor sequences come from a man between 45 and 60 years old in good health and CMV-seronegative.

This clone was counted a few times. The chain is built from TRBV7-2 and TRBJ1-1; D uncertain. The CDR3 totals 12 residues. V lost 3 bases to trimming and J lost 6 bases, with 8 bases between them. The germline V gene encodes CDR1 SGHTA and CDR2 FQGNSA. The CDR3 DNA is TGTGCCAGCAGCTTTGGAGAATCTGAAGCTTTCTTT. Its translation: CASSFGESEAFF.

This clone showed up just a few times. The CDR3 reads CSGQGVGGYTF. DNA of the CDR3: TGCAGTGGACAGGGGGTCGGCGGCTACACCTTC. The V call is TRBV20-1, the J call TRBJ1-2; 9 nucleotides agree with TRBD1. V gave up 7 bases and J gave up 8 bases; unmatched junction bases: 5. The CDR3 runs 11 residues. Germline CDR1 DFQATT, CDR2 SNEGSKA (reference sequence).

The table lists this clone with a few counts. V is TRBV19 and J is TRBJ2-4; TRBD2 matches 7 bases. V lost 1 base and J lost 0; bases outside the gene matches: 3. CDR1 LNHDA and CDR2 SQIVND come from the germline V gene (reference sequence). There are 16 residues in the CDR3. DNA for the CDR3: TGTGCCAGTAGTATAGTAGCGGGCCTAGCCAAAAACATTCAGTACTTC. Amino acids: CASSIVAGLAKNIQYF.

The rearrangement joins TRBV12-5 to TRBJ1-1; 8 nucleotides agree with TRBD1. CDR1 LGHNT and CDR2 FRNRAP come from the germline V gene. The CDR3 covers 16 residues. V lost 5 bases to trimming and J lost 0 bases; unmatched junction nucleotides: 8. Here the CDR3 reads CASGMGTGPMNTEAFF. CDR3 in DNA: TGTGCTAGTGGTATGGGGACAGGCCCTATGAACACTGAAGCTTTCTTT.

The chain combines TRBV5-1 with TRBJ1-4; 7 nucleotides match TRBD1. V shed 5 bases and J 3 bases; nucleotides not matched to a gene: 7. From germline, CDR1 is SGHRS and CDR2 YFSETQ. The CDR3 is 15 amino acids. The CDR3 spells CASRTTGVSNEKLFF. CDR3 in DNA: TGCGCCAGCAGAACTACAGGGGTCTCTAATGAAAAACTGTTTTTT. The full variable domain, rest sourced from reference TRBV5-1 and TRBJ1-4, is KAGVTQTPRYLIKTRGQQVTLSCSPISGHRSVSWYQQTPGQGLQFLFEYFSETQRNKGNFPGRFSGRQFSNSRSEMNVSTLELGDSALYLCASRTTGVSNEKLFFGSGTQLSVL.

This clone appeared a few times. V and J are TRBV19 and TRBJ2-6, with a tentative D call TRBD2 (6 bases). Trimming stripped 3 bases from V and 1 base from J, with 10 bases between. This CDR3 has 16 amino acids. Germline V gene data show CDR1 as LNHDA and CDR2 as SQIVND (reference sequence). The DNA of the CDR3 is TGTGCCAGTAGTATCATTGCGGGATCTGGGGCCAACGTCCTGACTTTC. Its protein product is CASSIIAGSGANVLTF.

This clone appeared a few times. The gene calls are TRBV2 and TRBJ1-2; 7 positions agree with TRBD1. This CDR3 spans 14 amino acids. Germline lookup yields CDR1 SNHLY and CDR2 FYNNEI. V lost 6 bases, J lost 4 bases, and 8 bases stayed unmatched. The CDR3 coding sequence is TGTGCCAGCAGAAACGACAGGGATGGCTATGGCTACACCTTC. As protein: CASRNDRDGYGYTF. The variable domain in full, with the rest retrieved from reference TRBV2 and TRBJ1-2, is EPEVTQTPSHQVTQMGQEVILRCVPISNHLYFYWYRQILGQKVEFLVSFYNNEISEKSEIFDDQFSVERPDGSNFTLKIRSTKLEDSAMYFCASRNDRDGYGYTFGSGTRLTVV.

This clone turned up a few times. This chain joins TRBV6-4 and TRBJ2-3; the match to TRBD2 covers 11 bases. The CDR3 consists of 16 residues. The V and J ends lost 6 bases and 2 bases, in that order; junction bases with no gene match: 7. Germline V gives CDR1 MRHNA, CDR2 SNTAGT. DNA for the CDR3: TGTGCCAGCAGCCTCACTAGCGGGGGAGACACAGATACGCAGTATTTT. It specifies CASSLTSGGDTDTQYF.

The chain carries TRBV11-3 and TRBJ2-1; D is possibly TRBD2 (5 bases). Looked up from germline, CDR1 is SGHNT and CDR2 is YENEEA. The CDR3 contains 12 residues. Trimming stripped 5 bases from V and 8 bases from J, with 10 bases between. The CDR3 spells CASSKDFYEQFF. The DNA of the CDR3 is TGTGCCAGCAGCAAGGACTTCTATGAGCAGTTCTTC. The whole variable domain, filled in from reference TRBV11-3 and TRBJ2-1, reads EAGVVQSPRYKIIEKKQPVAFWCNPISGHNTLYWYLQNLGQGPELLIRYENEEAVDDSQLPKDRFSAERLKGVDSTLKIQPAELGDSAVYLCASSKDFYEQFFGPGTRLTVL.

This clone came up a few times. The V call is TRBV6-1, the J call TRBJ2-5; TRBD1 matches at 8 bases. CDR3 length: 15 residues. CDR1 is MNHNS, CDR2 SASEGT, per germline. V was clipped by 2 bases and J by 5 bases; unmatched bases: 7. CDR3 sequence (DNA): TGTGCCAGCAGTGAAAATCAGGGGGCTTGGGAGACCCAGTACTTC. This encodes CASSENQGAWETQYF.

This chain joins TRBV19 and TRBJ1-1; tentatively, D is TRBD1 (5 bases). Germline V gives CDR1 LNHDA, CDR2 SQIVND (reference sequence). This CDR3 is built from 15 residues. The V gene lost 3 bases and the J gene lost 2 bases, with 13 bases spanning the gap. The CDR3 loop is CASSMSTARNTEAFF. The CDR3 DNA reads as TGTGCCAGTAGTATGTCGACAGCCCGAAACACTGAAGCTTTCTTT.

This clone was counted between two and nine times. V gene TRBV28 combines with J gene TRBJ2-7; 10 bases agree with TRBD1. This CDR3 has 14 residues. V was clipped by 9 bases and J by 5 bases; unmatched bases: 10. From germline, CDR1 is MDHEN and CDR2 SYDVKM. The CDR3 bases are TGTGCCAGTCACCGGGACAGGGGAGTCGACGAGCAGTACTTC. Translated: CASHRDRGVDEQYF.

The J gene is TRBJ2-7, the V gene TRBV2, with 10 positions matching TRBD1. The CDR3 runs 20 residues. With V trimmed by 2 bases and J by 2 bases, 18 bases remained unmatched. In germline, CDR1 is SNHLY, CDR2 FYNNEI. The CDR3 DNA follows: TGTGCCAGCAGTGAAAGCCCCCGGGGGTTTGGGACAGGGGACCCCTACGAGCAGTACTTC. This gives the protein CASSESPRGFGTGDPYEQYF.

This clone was counted only a few times. The chain links TRBV19 to TRBJ1-5; 7 nucleotides match TRBD1. The CDR3 consists of 18 residues. With V trimmed by 0 bases and J by 2 bases, 10 bases remained unmatched. Germline CDR1 and CDR2: LNHDA and SQIVND (reference sequence). The CDR3: CASSIDRPSTGGNQPQHF. As DNA, the CDR3 is TGTGCCAGTAGTATAGATCGGCCCTCTACAGGGGGCAATCAGCCCCAGCATTTT.

As regards this clone: The same CDR3 arises from other DNA sequences in this sample as well. The chain is built from TRBV7-9 and TRBJ2-5; 9 bases line up with TRBD1. J gave up 4 bases and V 4 bases, and 4 bases lay outside the gene matches. The CDR3 sequence is 14 residues long. Germline V CDR1 and CDR2: SEHNR, FQNEAQ (reference sequence). CDR3 sequence reads: CASSSTGGGETQYF. The CDR3 DNA follows: TGTGCCAGCAGCTCAACAGGGGGCGGAGAGACCCAGTACTTC.

This clone was recorded a few times. The chain couples TRBV9 to TRBJ2-1; tentative D call: TRBD2 (6 bases). This CDR3 region has 18 residues. Germline CDR1 is SGDLS and CDR2 is YYNGEE. Trimming took 2 bases from V and 1 from J, leaving 19 bases between them. DNA of the CDR3: TGTGCCAGCAGCGTTCGCCCTAGCGAGGGGTTTTCCTACAATGAGCAGTTCTTC. As protein: CASSVRPSEGFSYNEQFF.